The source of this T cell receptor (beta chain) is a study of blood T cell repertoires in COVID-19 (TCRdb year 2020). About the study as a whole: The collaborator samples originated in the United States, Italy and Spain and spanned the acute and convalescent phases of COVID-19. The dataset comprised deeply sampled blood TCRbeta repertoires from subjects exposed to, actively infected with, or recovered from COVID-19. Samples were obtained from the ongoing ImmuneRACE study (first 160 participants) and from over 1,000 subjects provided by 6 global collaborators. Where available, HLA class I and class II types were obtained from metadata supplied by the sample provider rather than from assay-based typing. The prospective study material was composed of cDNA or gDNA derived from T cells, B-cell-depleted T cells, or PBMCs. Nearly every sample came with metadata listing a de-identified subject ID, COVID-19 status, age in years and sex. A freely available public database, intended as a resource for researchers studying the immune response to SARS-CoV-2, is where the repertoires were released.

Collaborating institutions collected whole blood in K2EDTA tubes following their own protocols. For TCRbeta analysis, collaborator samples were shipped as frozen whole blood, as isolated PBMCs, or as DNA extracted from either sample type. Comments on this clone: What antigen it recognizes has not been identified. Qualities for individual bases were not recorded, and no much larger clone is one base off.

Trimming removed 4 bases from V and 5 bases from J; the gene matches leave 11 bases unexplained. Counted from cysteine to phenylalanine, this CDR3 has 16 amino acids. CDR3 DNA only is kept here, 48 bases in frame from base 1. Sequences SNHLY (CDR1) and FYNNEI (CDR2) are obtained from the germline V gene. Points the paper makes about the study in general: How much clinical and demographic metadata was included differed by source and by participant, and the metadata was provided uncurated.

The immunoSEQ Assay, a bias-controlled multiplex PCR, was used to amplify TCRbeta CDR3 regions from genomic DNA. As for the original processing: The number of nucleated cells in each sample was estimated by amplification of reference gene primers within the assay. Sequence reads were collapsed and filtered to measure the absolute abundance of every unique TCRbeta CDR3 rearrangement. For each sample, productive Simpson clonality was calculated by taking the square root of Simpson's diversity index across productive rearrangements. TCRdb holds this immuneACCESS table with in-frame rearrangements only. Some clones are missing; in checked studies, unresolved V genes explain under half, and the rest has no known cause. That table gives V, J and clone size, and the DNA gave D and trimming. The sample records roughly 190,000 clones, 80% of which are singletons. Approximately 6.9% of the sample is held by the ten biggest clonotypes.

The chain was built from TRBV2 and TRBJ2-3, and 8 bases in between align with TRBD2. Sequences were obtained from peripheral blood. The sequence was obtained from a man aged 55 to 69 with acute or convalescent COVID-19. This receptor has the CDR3 CASSGIDGGAGDTQYF. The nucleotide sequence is TGTGCCAGCAGTGGGATCGACGGGGGGGCCGGAGATACGCAGTATTTT.